This T cell receptor (beta chain) is drawn from a study of blood T cell repertoires in COVID-19. This table comes from immunoSEQ multiplex PCR, and its TCRdb copy is limited to in-frame clones, with some not included. The repertoire includes 490,000 or so clones, about 88% of them detected once, and around 7.9% sits in the top ten. Germline loops: CDR1 MDHEN, CDR2 SYDVKM. Trimming took 7 bases from V and 6 from J, leaving 20 bases between them. The CDR3 sequence is 15 residues long. V usage is TRBV28 and J usage is TRBJ2-3, with D perhaps TRBD2 (7 bases). Sequences were obtained from PBMCs or T cells enriched from blood (not recorded which). This TCR was recovered from a woman in her sixties who had recovered from COVID-19. The DNA for the CDR3 is TGTGCCAGCAAAACCGAAAGGGGGGGGTACGATACGCAGTATTTT. This sequence encodes CASKTERGGYDTQYF.